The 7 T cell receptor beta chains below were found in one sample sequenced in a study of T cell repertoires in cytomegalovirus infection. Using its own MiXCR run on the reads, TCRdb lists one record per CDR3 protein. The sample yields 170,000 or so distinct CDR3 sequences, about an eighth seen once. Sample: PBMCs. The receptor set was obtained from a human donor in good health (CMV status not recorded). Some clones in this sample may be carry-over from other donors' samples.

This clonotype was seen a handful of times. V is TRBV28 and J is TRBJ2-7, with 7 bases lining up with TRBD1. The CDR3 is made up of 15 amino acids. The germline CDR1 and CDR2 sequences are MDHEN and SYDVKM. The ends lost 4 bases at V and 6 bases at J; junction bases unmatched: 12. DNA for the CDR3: TGTGCCAGCAGTTCCCTCCGCCGACAGGGTCTCGAGCAGTACTTC. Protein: CASSSLRRQGLEQYF.

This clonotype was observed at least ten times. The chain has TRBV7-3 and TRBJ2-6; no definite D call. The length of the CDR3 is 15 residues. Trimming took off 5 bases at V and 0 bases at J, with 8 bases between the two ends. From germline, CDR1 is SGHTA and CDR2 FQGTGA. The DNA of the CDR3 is TGTGCCAGCAGCCTAGATTCCTCTGGGGCCAACGTCCTGACTTTC. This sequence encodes CASSLDSSGANVLTF.

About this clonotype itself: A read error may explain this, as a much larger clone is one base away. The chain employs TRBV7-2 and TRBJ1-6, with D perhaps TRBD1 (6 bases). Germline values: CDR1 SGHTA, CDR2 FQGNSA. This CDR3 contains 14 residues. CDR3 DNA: TGTGTCAGCAGCTTAAAAAGGGGGAGTTCACCCCTCCACTTT. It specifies CVSSLKRGSSPLHF.

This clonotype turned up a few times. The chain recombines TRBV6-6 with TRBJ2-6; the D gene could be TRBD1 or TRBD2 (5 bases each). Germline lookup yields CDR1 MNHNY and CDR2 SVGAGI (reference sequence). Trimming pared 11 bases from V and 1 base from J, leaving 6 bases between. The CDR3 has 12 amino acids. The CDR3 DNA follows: TGTGCCGGGGGATCTGGGGCCAACGTCCTGACTTTC. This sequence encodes CAGGSGANVLTF.

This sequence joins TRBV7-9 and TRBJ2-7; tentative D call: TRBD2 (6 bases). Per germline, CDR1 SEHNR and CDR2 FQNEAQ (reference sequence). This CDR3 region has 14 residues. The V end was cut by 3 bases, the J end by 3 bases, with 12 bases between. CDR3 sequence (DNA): TGTGCCAGCAGCTTCGAGGGAGCGGGCTACGAGCAGTACTTC. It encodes CASSFEGAGYEQYF.

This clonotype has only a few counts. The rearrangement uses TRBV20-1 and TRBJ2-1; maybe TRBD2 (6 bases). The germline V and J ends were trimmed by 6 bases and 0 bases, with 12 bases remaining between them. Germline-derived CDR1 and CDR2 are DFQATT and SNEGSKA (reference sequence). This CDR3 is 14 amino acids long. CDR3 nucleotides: TGCAGTGCGGGGACTTTGCCCTCCTACAATGAGCAGTTCTTC. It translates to CSAGTLPSYNEQFF.

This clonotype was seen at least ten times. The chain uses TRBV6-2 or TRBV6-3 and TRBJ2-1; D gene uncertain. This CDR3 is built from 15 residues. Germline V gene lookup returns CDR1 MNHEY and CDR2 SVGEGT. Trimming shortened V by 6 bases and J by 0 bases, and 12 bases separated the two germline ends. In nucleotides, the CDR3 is TGTGCCAGCAGCCTCGACTTGGGCTCCTACAATGAGCAGTTCTTC. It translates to CASSLDLGSYNEQFF.